Sequencing of this T cell receptor (delta chain) was carried out in a study of gamma-delta T cells after stem cell transplantation. TCRdb re-identified clones in the RT-PCR reads via CATT. This sample yields around 13,000 delta-chain clones, of which approximately 32% are seen a single time; 3% to 4.5% belongs to the top ten. Turning to this clone: The protein listed by TCRdb differs at residue 4 from the translated DNA, so the DNA translation is shown.

Germline lookup yields CDR1 GEAIGNYY and CDR2 EKD. The CDR3 spans 16 residues. V was trimmed by 4 bases and J by 0 bases, leaving 17 bases between them. The sequencing sample was made of gamma-delta T cells. This receptor was identified in a human donor. It is not recorded whose cells these are; they may come from a transplant donor. The genes are TRDV2 and TRDJ1; no firm D call. DNA of the CDR3: TGTGCCTGTGATGGACCGGAATCCTGGAACACCGATAAACTCATCTTT. It encodes CACDGPESWNTDKLIF.